This T cell receptor (beta chain) originates from a study of T-cell memory formation after mild COVID-19. General observations from the study: Pre-infection memory held some responding clones, suggesting pre-existing cross-reactive T cells responded.

TCRdb itself ran the 5' RACE reads through MiXCR, one entry per CDR3 protein. The table shows 350,000 to 450,000 distinct CDR3 sequences, with 20% occurring only once. On this clonotype itself: Its antigen is unknown.

Per germline, CDR1 SGHRS and CDR2 YFSETQ. The V gene lost 2 bases and the J gene lost 0 bases, with 11 bases spanning the gap. The CDR3 is 16 amino acids. This clonotype originated in an adult woman who had mild COVID-19 (a few samples of this study predate the infection). Cell type and time point are not known. The rearrangement links TRBV5-1 to TRBJ2-2; D possibly corresponds to TRBD1 (5 bases). Sequencing was performed on PBMCs or a T cell subset sorted from them (not recorded which). DNA for the CDR3: TGCGCCAGCAGCTTCACCGGCAGGGCGAACACCGGGGAGCTGTTTTTT. This codes for CASSFTGRANTGELFF.